This T cell receptor (beta chain) emerged from a study of shared clonotypes between healthy human individuals. Study-level background: Plates per donor: three CD4 naive, three CD4 memory, two CD8 naive, one CD8 memory.

V gave up 7 bases and J gave up 4 bases; unmatched junction bases: 6. This CDR3 has 15 amino acids. CDR1 and CDR2 (germline): MNHEY, SVGAGI. Findings and limits, study-wide: Donor clonotype sharing was expected to depend on sequencing depth.

Each donor was a Caucasian adult residing in Nashville, Tennessee. The split of CD4+ cells yielded CD45RA+ naive and CD45RA-negative memory subsets. Assay: immunoSEQ multiplex PCR; the TCRdb copy retains only in-frame clones and omits some. The sample yields some 1,400,000 clones, approximately 97% seen once. Points on this clone: Its antigen is not known.

The V gene is TRBV6-5, the J gene TRBJ2-2; 10 nucleotides match TRBD2. The sequenced sample consisted of naive CD4+ T cells sorted from blood. Sample subset: CD45RA+ positively selected. This clonotype was sampled from a young man in good health. The CDR3 loop is CASKGSGRFTGELFF. The CDR3 DNA sequence: TGTGCCAGCAAGGGTAGCGGGAGGTTCACCGGGGAGCTGTTTTTT.